Below are 25 T cell receptor beta chains sequenced from a single sample in a study of blood T cell repertoires in COVID-19. Method: immunoSEQ multiplex PCR; TCRdb's copy keeps in-frame clones and lacks some. The data hold 180,000 or so clones, with 89% observed a single time. Sequenced material: PBMCs or T cells enriched from blood (not recorded which). The source of these receptors is a middle-aged woman with acute COVID-19.

The chain employs TRBV3-1 (or the pseudogene TRBV3-2) and TRBJ2-5; D remains unclear. The V and J ends lost 1 base and 0 bases respectively, with 9 bases between them. CDR1 and CDR2 from the germline V gene are LGHDT and YNNKEL (reference sequence). This CDR3 contains 15 residues. The CDR3 coding sequence is TGTGCCAGCAGCCAAGGATCCCGAGACCAAGAGACCCAGTACTTC. Translating it yields CASSQGSRDQETQYF.

The chain combines TRBV7-6 with TRBJ2-3; 7 positions match TRBD2. The CDR3 sequence is 16 residues long. J was trimmed by 4 bases and V by 4 bases; bases with no gene match: 11. Germline lookup yields CDR1 SGHVS and CDR2 FNYEAQ. Here the CDR3 reads CASSSREVRVSDTQYF. CDR3 nucleotides: TGTGCCAGCAGCTCCCGGGAGGTCAGGGTATCAGATACGCAGTATTTT.

The chain employs TRBV5-5 and TRBJ2-6; no clear D. V dropped 1 base and J dropped 1 base, with 15 bases sitting between them. Germline-derived CDR1 and CDR2 are SGHKS and YYEKEE (reference sequence). The CDR3 spans 18 residues. DNA for the CDR3: TGTGCCAGCAGCTTGTGGCAAGATGTATCATCTGGGGCCAACGTCCTGACTTTC. Translation gives CASSLWQDVSSGANVLTF.

The rearrangement uses TRBV7-9 and TRBJ1-1; D may be TRBD1 (5 bases). Trimming shortened V by 1 base and J by 1 base, and 10 bases separated the two germline ends. The CDR3 sequence is 15 residues long. Per the germline V gene, CDR1 is SEHNR and CDR2 is FQNEAQ (reference sequence). The CDR3 DNA reads TGTGCCAGCAGCTTAGATGTAGGGGAGAACACTGAAGCTTTCTTT. Translating gives CASSLDVGENTEAFF.

This clone appeared a few times. The genes are TRBV19 and TRBJ1-6; D is possibly TRBD1 (6 bases). In germline, CDR1 is LNHDA, CDR2 SQIVND (reference sequence). The CDR3 consists of 17 residues. V lost 1 base and J 7 bases, leaving 17 bases between the germline ends. In nucleotides, the CDR3 is TGTGCCAGTAGTATAGTTTATCCGGACAGCAGCAATTCACCCCTCCACTTT. Residues: CASSIVYPDSSNSPLHF.

The CDR3 loop reads CASSPSSQGGPRSPLHF. CDR3 nucleotides: TGTGCCAGCAGCCCCAGTTCACAGGGGGGACCCCGTTCACCCCTCCACTTT. The chain carries TRBV5-4 and TRBJ1-6; TRBD1 matches 8 bases. Trimming removed 4 bases from V and 9 bases from J; junction bases left unmatched: 15. Per the germline V gene, CDR1 is SGHNT and CDR2 is YYREEE (reference sequence). This CDR3 spans 17 amino acids.

This chain joins TRBV20-1 and TRBJ2-1; perhaps TRBD1 as D (5 bases). The CDR3 is 12 amino acids. Trimming took off 3 bases at V and 8 bases at J, with 11 bases between the two ends. From germline, CDR1 is DFQATT and CDR2 SNEGSKA (reference sequence). CDR3 region: CSASKGVHEQFF. CDR3 nucleotides: TGCAGTGCTAGTAAAGGGGTCCATGAGCAGTTCTTC.

The rearrangement uses TRBV7-2 and TRBJ2-6; D may be TRBD2 (6 bases). From germline, CDR1 is SGHTA and CDR2 FQGNSA. This CDR3 has 15 residues. V gave up 3 bases and J gave up 1 base, with 7 bases separating them. In DNA form, the CDR3 reads TGTGCCAGCAGCTTCGGGACTTCTGGGGCCAACGTCCTGACTTTC. Translation gives CASSFGTSGANVLTF. Complete variable domain (other parts from reference TRBV7-2 and TRBJ2-6): GAGVSQSPSNKVTEKGKDVELRCDPISGHTALYWYRQSLGQGLEFLIYFQGNSAPDKSGLPSDRFSAERTGGSVSTLTIQRTQQEDSAVYLCASSFGTSGANVLTFGAGSRLTVL.

The chain links TRBV27 to TRBJ2-1; 13 bases align to TRBD2. Germline-derived CDR1 and CDR2 are MNHEY and SMNVEV (reference sequence). After removal of 4 bases from V and 1 base from J, the junction contained 4 bases not matched to a gene. This CDR3 has 17 amino acids. CDR3 sequence reads: CASSSGTSGKSYNEQFF. The CDR3 DNA follows: TGTGCCAGCAGTTCCGGGACTAGCGGGAAGTCCTACAATGAGCAGTTCTTC.

A single count supports this clone. This rearrangement joins TRBV29-1 to TRBJ2-2, with a weak D call TRBD1 (5 bases). This CDR3 has 14 residues. The germline V gene has CDR1 SQVTM and CDR2 ANQGSEA. V dropped 6 bases and J dropped 0 bases, with 11 bases sitting between them. CDR3 amino acids: CSVGRQTNTGELFF. CDR3 coding DNA: TGCAGCGTGGGCCGACAGACGAACACCGGGGAGCTGTTTTTT.

CDR3 loop: CASSVSKTSGQETQYF. DNA for the CDR3: TGTGCCAGCAGCGTTTCCAAGACTAGCGGCCAAGAGACCCAGTACTTC. This rearrangement joins TRBV9 to TRBJ2-5, with 9 bases identical to TRBD2. Germline values: CDR1 SGDLS, CDR2 YYNGEE. CDR3 length: 16 residues. V was pared by 2 bases and J by 1 base, with 6 bases of the junction left unmatched.

The V call is TRBV7-9, the J call TRBJ1-4; 8 bases agree with TRBD1. The trim removed 5 bases at V and 1 base at J, leaving 9 bases unmatched. This CDR3 spans 17 amino acids. Germline V gene sequence: CDR1 SEHNR, CDR2 FQNEAQ (reference sequence). Here the CDR3 reads CASSIRQGSGTNEKLFF. The CDR3 bases are TGTGCCAGCAGCATACGACAGGGGTCGGGAACTAATGAAAAACTGTTTTTT.

The chain employs TRBV12-5 and TRBJ2-1; no definite D call. CDR1 is LGHNT, CDR2 FRNRAP, per germline. This CDR3 has 16 residues. V lost 0 bases and J 0 bases, leaving 9 bases between the germline ends. The CDR3 loop reads CASGLVRGTSYNEQFF. CDR3 coding DNA: TGTGCTAGTGGTTTGGTACGAGGCACCTCCTACAATGAGCAGTTCTTC.

The chain combines TRBV30 with TRBJ1-2; 7 nucleotides align to TRBD1. J was trimmed by 7 bases and V by 3 bases; bases with no gene match: 8. The CDR3 runs 13 residues. The germline V gene has CDR1 GTSNPN and CDR2 SVGIG (reference sequence). Here the CDR3 DNA reads TGTGCCTGGAGCTCAAGGAGGGGGCTTGGCTACACCTTC. Encoded protein: CAWSSRRGLGYTF.

This clone was counted a few times. The chain couples TRBV2 to TRBJ2-3, with 7 bases identical to TRBD1. Germline loops: CDR1 SNHLY, CDR2 FYNNEI. This CDR3 contains 14 residues. V lost 6 bases, J lost 2 bases, and 5 bases stayed unmatched. In DNA, the CDR3 is TGTGCCAGCAGCCCGGGACAGTTCACAGATACGCAGTATTTT. The encoded protein is CASSPGQFTDTQYF.

The chain is built from TRBV19 and TRBJ1-5, with a possible D match to TRBD1 (5 bases). Germline V lookup: CDR1 LNHDA, CDR2 SQIVND (reference sequence). V was trimmed by 4 bases and J by 2 bases, leaving 12 bases between them. The CDR3 length is 15 residues. For the CDR3, the DNA is TGTGCCAGTAGTACTTGGGGGGAGGGCAATCAGCCCCAGCATTTT. Protein: CASSTWGEGNQPQHF.

This chain joins TRBV11-2 and TRBJ2-3; TRBD2 agrees at 10 bases. Germline CDR1 reads SGHAT; CDR2 reads FQNNGV. The CDR3 has 16 amino acids. Unmatched junction bases numbered 9, after V lost 3 bases and J lost 6 bases. The CDR3 coding sequence is TGTGCCAGCAGCTTCCCTAGCGGGAGTTCGATGGATACGCAGTATTTT. This translates into CASSFPSGSSMDTQYF. Filled out from reference TRBV11-2 and TRBJ2-3, the complete variable domain reads EAGVAQSPRYKIIEKRQSVAFWCNPISGHATLYWYQQILGQGPKLLIQFQNNGVVDDSQLPKDRFSAERLKGVDSTLKIQPAKLEDSAVYLCASSFPSGSSMDTQYFGPGTRLTVL.

This clone was observed a single time. The chain carries TRBV5-4 and TRBJ2-3, with 9 bases that match TRBD2. V lost 0 bases, J lost 2 bases, and 7 bases stayed unmatched. Germline loops: CDR1 SGHNT, CDR2 YYREEE (reference sequence). The CDR3 covers 17 residues. The CDR3 DNA follows: TGTGCCAGCAGCTTGGACGAAGGGACTAGCATCACAGATACGCAGTATTTT. It specifies CASSLDEGTSITDTQYF.

The chain recombines TRBV28 with TRBJ1-5, with D tentatively TRBD1 (6 bases). Germline values: CDR1 MDHEN, CDR2 SYDVKM. The CDR3 contains 17 residues. Trimming pared 2 bases from V and 3 bases from J, leaving 17 bases between. The CDR3, as DNA: TGTGCCAGCAGTTTAGCCCAATTTAGGGACAACAATCAGCCCCAGCATTTT. As protein: CASSLAQFRDNNQPQHF. The full variable domain, rest sourced from reference TRBV28 and TRBJ1-5, is DVKVTQSSRYLVKRTGEKVFLECVQDMDHENMFWYRQDPGLGLRLIYFSYDVKMKEKGDIPEGYSVSREKKERFSLILESASTNQTSMYLCASSLAQFRDNNQPQHFGDGTRLSIL.

The chain joins TRBV24-1 to TRBJ2-3; D not certain. This CDR3 comprises 13 residues. CDR1 is KGHDR and CDR2 is SFDVKD in the germline V gene. The V gene lost 4 bases and the J gene lost 0 bases, with 4 bases spanning the gap. The CDR3 DNA is TGTGCCACCAGTGAGACTAGCACAGATACGCAGTATTTT. Translated, it gives CATSETSTDTQYF.

This rearrangement joins TRBV2 to TRBJ2-7, with a weak D call TRBD1 (5 bases). The germline V gene has CDR1 SNHLY and CDR2 FYNNEI. CDR3 size: 13 residues. The V end was cut by 8 bases, the J end by 5 bases, with 16 bases between. This CDR3 reads CASRFRQTHEQYF. CDR3 DNA sequence: TGTGCCAGCCGTTTTCGACAGACCCACGAGCAGTACTTC.

V is TRBV6-5 and J is TRBJ2-1; 7 nucleotides line up with TRBD2. The CDR3 spans 13 residues. V trimming: 8 bases; J trimming: 4 bases; junction bases outside the gene matches: 5. Germline values: CDR1 MNHEY, CDR2 SVGAGI. The DNA for the CDR3 is TGTGCCAGCGCCGGGGGGAGATACAATGAGCAGTTCTTC. This encodes CASAGGRYNEQFF.

This clone was observed a single time. This rearrangement joins TRBV6-5 to TRBJ2-4; the match to TRBD2 covers 8 bases. Germline CDR1 and CDR2: MNHEY and SVGAGI. V was clipped by 0 bases and J by 3 bases; unmatched bases: 4. The CDR3 runs to 16 residues. In DNA form, the CDR3 reads TGTGCCAGCAGTTACTCTCGAACTAGCGGCAAAAACATTCAGTACTTC. The encoded protein is CASSYSRTSGKNIQYF.

The V call is TRBV18, the J call TRBJ2-1, with TRBD2 matching over 15 bases. The junction had 2 bases not matched to a gene; V was cut back by 2 bases and J by 9 bases. Germline CDR1 is KGHSH and CDR2 is LQKENI. The CDR3 runs to 15 residues. In DNA, the CDR3 is TGTGCCAGCTCACCATTGGGACTAGCGGGAGGTGAGCAGTTCTTC. As protein: CASSPLGLAGGEQFF. Full variable domain (outside the CDR3, taken from reference TRBV18 and TRBJ2-1): NAGVMQNPRHLVRRRGQEARLRCSPMKGHSHVYWYRQLPEEGLKFMVYLQKENIIDESGMPKERFSAEFPKEGPSILRIQQVVRGDSAAYFCASSPLGLAGGEQFFGPGTRLTVL.

The chain employs TRBV5-1 and TRBJ1-4; D possibly corresponds to TRBD1 (6 bases). Germline CDR1 is SGHRS and CDR2 is YFSETQ. This CDR3 has 14 amino acids. V was trimmed by 3 bases and J by 3 bases, leaving 9 bases between them. CDR3 in amino acids: CASSSQGPNEKLFF. CDR3 in DNA: TGCGCCAGCAGCTCACAGGGACCTAATGAAAAACTGTTTTTT.